This entry lists 6 T cell receptor beta chains sequenced from one sample in a study of regulatory T cells in long-lasting Graves disease. Construction of TCR beta libraries relied on iRepertoire HTBI primers and on Arm-PCR targeting CDR3 regions. Via MiXCR, TCRdb re-called the multiplex PCR reads, giving one row per CDR3 protein. The sample has 390,000 or so distinct CDR3 sequences; 20% to 25% are singletons. Time point noted: persistent/refractory GD, antithyroid drugs over 5 years with positive TRAb. The TCR library was made from RNA extracted from PBMCs. This material consisted of peripheral blood mononuclear cells (PBMCs), taken when the disease was refractory, from a patient treated with antithyroid drugs. The receptor set was obtained from a woman aged 40 to 50 with Graves disease.

This clonotype has at least ten counts. The genes are TRBV6-1 and TRBJ2-7; possibly TRBD2 for D (5 bases). Germline values: CDR1 MNHNS, CDR2 SASEGT. The CDR3 has 16 residues. V was clipped by 6 bases and J by 0 bases, with 18 bases between them. This CDR3 reads CASSPVPSSSSYEQYF. The CDR3 DNA follows: TGTGCCAGCAGCCCTGTGCCTAGCAGCAGCTCCTACGAGCAGTACTTC.

This clonotype was detected a few times. The rearrangement joins TRBV6-5 to TRBJ1-1; weak D call: TRBD1 (5 bases). Trimming took 0 bases from V and 5 from J, leaving 19 bases between them. The germline V gene encodes CDR1 MNHEY and CDR2 SVGAGI. The CDR3 covers 17 residues. In nucleotides, the CDR3 is TGTGCCAGCAGTTACTCAAATTTGAGGGGTGGAGGAACTGAAGCTTTCTTT. This codes for CASSYSNLRGGGTEAFF.

A few counts support this clonotype. The chain carries TRBV7-9 and TRBJ1-5; no clear D. The CDR3 extends over 14 amino acids. The V end was cut by 1 base, the J end by 5 bases, with 9 bases between. Germline V gene data show CDR1 as SEHNR and CDR2 as FQNEAQ (reference sequence). CDR3 loop: CASSLDLIDQPQHF. CDR3 DNA: TGTGCCAGCAGCTTAGATTTGATAGATCAGCCCCAGCATTTT.

This clonotype was observed many times. This rearrangement joins TRBV28 to TRBJ2-7; D is ambiguous. Germline loops: CDR1 MDHEN, CDR2 SYDVKM. Between the trimmed V and J ends, which lost 3 bases and 0 bases, there was a span of 12 bases. This CDR3 spans 15 amino acids. The CDR3 loop is CASSFPRKSSYEQYF. CDR3 in DNA: TGTGCCAGCAGTTTTCCCCGGAAGAGCTCCTACGAGCAGTACTTC.

The chain couples TRBV10-3 to TRBJ2-7; TRBD1 matches 9 bases. The CDR3 contains 13 residues. Per germline, CDR1 ENHRY and CDR2 SYGVKD. The ends lost 7 bases at V and 6 bases at J; junction bases unmatched: 7. CDR3 DNA: TGTGCCATCACCGGACAGGGGCAAGGCGAGCAGTACTTC. The encoded protein is CAITGQGQGEQYF.

Of note for this clonotype: Just one base apart from a much larger clone, this may be a read error. The chain couples TRBV6-2 or TRBV6-3 to TRBJ2-7; D may be TRBD1 (5 bases). V lost 5 bases, J lost 2 bases, and 16 bases lay in between. The CDR3 has 15 amino acids. CDR1 MNHEY and CDR2 SVGEGT come from the germline V gene. CDR3 residues: CASSGMTVGPYEQYF. CDR3 sequence (DNA): TGTGCCAGCAGTGGGATGACAGTAGGGCCCTACGAGCAGTACTTC.